Listed below are T cell receptor beta chains from one sample, sequenced in a study of T cells in Graves' hyperthyroidism and ophthalmopathy. MiXCR was run by TCRdb on the multiplex PCR reads, yielding one entry per CDR3 protein. Of some 560,000 distinct CDR3 sequences listed, roughly 15% are singletons. The material sequenced was blood. These receptor sequences come from a woman aged 40 to 50 with Graves' hyperthyroidism. The CDR3 runs from the conserved cysteine through the conserved F or W. A D gene is named only where the DNA matches it firmly. Clone sizes are given selectively: once, few, many, or a class where the clone is expanded.

CDR3 protein: CASSFVGSPGDTQYF; CDR3 DNA: TGTGCCAGCAGTTTCGTGGGCTCTCCCGGAGATACGCAGTATTTT; D gene: .; V gene: TRBV12-3/TRBV12-4; clone size: many; CDR3 length: 15; J gene: TRBJ2-3
CDR3 protein: CSVDYAKTQYF; CDR3 DNA: TGCAGCGTTGATTATGCTAAGACCCAGTACTTC; D gene: .; V gene: TRBV29-1; clone size: .; CDR3 length: 11; J gene: TRBJ2-5
CDR3 protein: CASRAQENYGYTF; CDR3 DNA: TGTGCCAGCAGAGCCCAGGAAAACTATGGCTACACCTTC; D gene: .; V gene: TRBV2; clone size: .; CDR3 length: 13; J gene: TRBJ1-2
CDR3 protein: CASSRGQGARTGVGQYF; CDR3 DNA: TGTGCCAGCAGTAGAGGACAGGGGGCGCGTACGGGGGTTGGGCAGTACTTC; D gene: TRBD1; V gene: TRBV28; clone size: many; CDR3 length: 17; J gene: TRBJ2-7
CDR3 protein: CASSQPPETGMNTEAFF; CDR3 DNA: TGCGCCAGCAGCCAGCCCCCGGAGACAGGGATGAACACTGAAGCTTTCTTT; D gene: TRBD1; V gene: TRBV4-1; clone size: few; CDR3 length: 17; J gene: TRBJ1-1
CDR3 protein: CASSLDGQSKTIQYF; CDR3 DNA: TGCGCCAGCAGCTTGGACGGACAGTCCAAAACCATTCAGTACTTC; D gene: .; V gene: TRBV5-1; clone size: few; CDR3 length: 15; J gene: TRBJ2-4
CDR3 protein: CSARDANEQFF; CDR3 DNA: TGCAGTGCTAGAGACGCGAATGAGCAGTTCTTC; D gene: .; V gene: TRBV20-1; clone size: few; CDR3 length: 11; J gene: TRBJ2-1
CDR3 protein: CASSGGQTTDTQYF; CDR3 DNA: TGTGCCAGCAGCGGGGGACAGACCACAGATACGCAGTATTTT; D gene: TRBD1; V gene: TRBV9; clone size: few; CDR3 length: 14; J gene: TRBJ2-3
CDR3 protein: CASSSGSGTGGWDGYTF; CDR3 DNA: TGCGCCAGCAGCTCGGGATCCGGGACAGGGGGATGGGATGGCTACACCTTC; D gene: TRBD1; V gene: TRBV5-1; clone size: .; CDR3 length: 17; J gene: TRBJ1-2
CDR3 protein: CASSQMDRGAKNIQYF; CDR3 DNA: TGTGCCAGCAGCCAAATGGACAGGGGGGCCAAAAACATTCAGTACTTC; D gene: TRBD1; V gene: TRBV4-2; clone size: .; CDR3 length: 16; J gene: TRBJ2-4
CDR3 protein: CASSQIVAGAYEQYF; CDR3 DNA: TGTGCCAGCAGCCAAATAGTGGCAGGGGCCTACGAGCAGTACTTC; D gene: .; V gene: TRBV3-1; clone size: many; CDR3 length: 15; J gene: TRBJ2-7
CDR3 protein: CASSLVQGVGADTQYF; CDR3 DNA: TGTGCCAGCAGCTTAGTTCAGGGAGTGGGGGCAGATACGCAGTATTTT; D gene: .; V gene: TRBV7-9; clone size: many; CDR3 length: 16; J gene: TRBJ2-3
CDR3 protein: CASRFSGGSSYNEQFF; CDR3 DNA: TGTGCCAGCAGGTTTAGCGGGGGTAGCTCCTACAATGAGCAGTTCTTC; D gene: TRBD2; V gene: TRBV6-2/TRBV6-3; clone size: .; CDR3 length: 16; J gene: TRBJ2-1
CDR3 protein: CASSLAGARNSPLHF; CDR3 DNA: TGTGCCAGCAGTTTGGCCGGGGCTCGAAATTCACCCCTCCACTTT; D gene: .; V gene: TRBV12-3/TRBV12-4; clone size: .; CDR3 length: 15; J gene: TRBJ1-6
CDR3 protein: CASSHELSGQSGNTIYF; CDR3 DNA: TGTGCCAGCAGCCACGAACTCTCGGGACAGAGCGGAAACACCATATATTTT; D gene: TRBD1; V gene: TRBV7-9; clone size: few; CDR3 length: 17; J gene: TRBJ1-3
CDR3 protein: CASSLPDNYEQYF; CDR3 DNA: TGCGCCAGCAGCCTCCCTGACAACTACGAGCAGTACTTC; D gene: .; V gene: TRBV5-1; clone size: .; CDR3 length: 13; J gene: TRBJ2-7